This T cell receptor (beta chain) was identified in a study of human T cells and chemical hapten exposure. CDR3 length: 15 amino acids. From germline, CDR1 is LGHDT and CDR2 YNNKEL (reference sequence). The V end lost 3 bases, the J end lost 3 bases, and 15 bases lay between the germline ends. In TCRdb, the RACE reads were re-called with MiXCR into one record per CDR3 protein. The data contain under 400,000 distinct CDR3 sequences, approximately 5.1% of them singletons. The time point: pre-sensitization, week 0. Sample treatment: therapeutic diphenylcyclopropenone sensitization with weekly scalp DPC. The TCR sequence derives from a woman between 50 and 59 years old with alopecia areata. Some clones in this sample may be carry-over from other donors' samples. Sequenced material: whole blood, taken in connection with sensitization to the hapten diphenylcyclopropenone (DPC). The rearrangement uses TRBV3-1 and TRBJ2-7; D is ambiguous. CDR3 sequence (DNA): TGTGCCAGCAGCCACCGACCAGGAAAAGTCTACGAGCAGTACTTC. Residues: CASSHRPGKVYEQYF.